The rows below give T cell receptor beta chains drawn from one sample of a study of CD8 T cells in Susac syndrome. TCRdb recomputed calls from the immunoSEQ multiplex PCR reads with MiXCR, one row per CDR3 protein. The sample lists just over 300,000 distinct CDR3 sequences; about 90% were seen once. The specimen was CD4+ T cells from PBMCs. These TCRs come from a human donor with multiple sclerosis. Both conserved end residues are part of each CDR3. The D gene is left open where the match is weak. Size values are once, few and many counts, or a class for expanded clones, and some rows have none.

.	TRBV6-1	TRBJ2-3	TRBD2	TGTGCCAGCAGTGAAGGGGGGGGATCAGATACGCAGTATTTT	CASSEGGGSDTQYF
.	TRBV2	TRBJ1-1	.	TGTGCCAGCAGGCGAGGACTCGAGAACACTGAAGCTTTCTTT	CASRRGLENTEAFF
.	TRBV6-6	TRBJ2-4	.	TGTGCCAGCAACCCGGGACGAGCCAAAAACATTCAGTACTTC	CASNPGRAKNIQYF
.	TRBV10-3	TRBJ1-3	.	TGTGCCATCAAACCGGACTTGTCGGGAAACACCATATATTTT	CAIKPDLSGNTIYF
.	TRBV12-3/TRBV12-4	TRBJ1-5	.	TGTGCCAGCAGTCTCCGCCCGGGGATTCAGAGCAATCAGCCCCAGCATTTT	CASSLRPGIQSNQPQHF
.	TRBV5-4	TRBJ2-3	TRBD2	TGTGCCAGCAGCCTCTCGGCGGGGGGGTTTTTAGATACGCAGTATTTT	CASSLSAGGFLDTQYF
.	TRBV28	TRBJ2-7	TRBD2	TGTGCCAGCAGCCCTATGCTAGCGGGAGTCTACGAGCAGTACTTC	CASSPMLAGVYEQYF
.	TRBV30	TRBJ1-1	TRBD1	TGTGCCTGGTCCTCACAGGGGGCCGAAGCTTTCTTT	CAWSSQGAEAFF
.	TRBV29-1	TRBJ1-1	TRBD1	TGCAGCGCACAGGGGGCAGGAACTGAAGCTTTCTTT	CSAQGAGTEAFF
.	TRBV5-8	TRBJ1-4	.	TGTGCCAGCAGCTGGGGTACGAGTCCAACTAATGAAAAACTGTTTTTT	CASSWGTSPTNEKLFF
.	TRBV19	TRBJ2-7	.	TGTGCCAGTAGTATTCGGCAGCACTCCTACGAGCAGTACTTC	CASSIRQHSYEQYF
once	TRBV11-2	TRBJ2-7	.	TGTGCCAGCAGCTTTTTAAGTGTACGCTACGAGCAGTACTTC	CASSFLSVRYEQYF
.	TRBV6-2/TRBV6-3	TRBJ2-1	TRBD2	TGTGCCAGCAGTTCATCGCCGAGACTAGCGGGAGGGCCTGGAGTTCCTAATGAGCAGTTCTTC	CASSSSPRLAGGPGVPNEQFF
.	TRBV5-1	TRBJ2-2	TRBD1	TGCGCCAGCAGCTCAACCGGGACAGGACCCACCGGGGAGCTGTTTTTT	CASSSTGTGPTGELFF
.	TRBV6-5	TRBJ1-2	TRBD1	TGTGCCAGCAGTTACTATGGGACAGGGACCTATGGCTACACCTTC	CASSYYGTGTYGYTF
.	TRBV6-2/TRBV6-3	TRBJ2-1	TRBD1	TGTGCCACCCAGGGGGCCTTGTACAATGAGCAGTTCTTC	CATQGALYNEQFF
once	TRBV15	TRBJ2-7	.	TGTGCCACCAGCAGACCGGGACTCCCTTACGAGCAGTACTTC	CATSRPGLPYEQYF
.	TRBV6-2/TRBV6-3	TRBJ2-7	.	TGTGCCAGCAGTGTCCCGAGCCCAACGGGCTCCTACGAGCAGTACTTC	CASSVPSPTGSYEQYF
.	TRBV4-2	TRBJ2-6	.	TGTGCCAGCAGCCAAGTGCTGGGCTCTGGGGCCAACGTCCTGACTTTC	CASSQVLGSGANVLTF
.	TRBV20-1	TRBJ1-2	.	TGCAGTGCTAGAGATCGGCGGGGGCTCTCCTTTGGCTACACCTTC	CSARDRRGLSFGYTF
.	TRBV6-4	TRBJ2-1	.	TGTGCCAGCAGTGACTCGAGCCTACTAGCATCGGGTGAGCAGTTCTTC	CASSDSSLLASGEQFF
.	TRBV11-1	TRBJ2-1	.	TGTGCCAGCAGGCCAAGGGACACCATCGGGAGTCGCTTCGGGAACAATGAGCAGTTCTTC	CASRPRDTIGSRFGNNEQFF
.	TRBV5-6	TRBJ1-1	.	TGTGCCAGCAGCTCCCAACATTTTTCAGGAAACACTGAAGCTTTCTTT	CASSSQHFSGNTEAFF
.	TRBV12-3/TRBV12-4	TRBJ2-1	.	TGTGCCAGCAGCCGCCCCTCGAAGTTAGAGCAGTTCTTC	CASSRPSKLEQFF
.	TRBV6-2/TRBV6-3	TRBJ2-7	TRBD1	TGTGCCAGCAGACCCTGGGGGACAGGAGCCTACGAGCAGTACTTC	CASRPWGTGAYEQYF
.	TRBV6-1	TRBJ2-5	TRBD2	TGTGCCAGCCTCCCGGGGGGGCCGAAGACCCAGTACTTC	CASLPGGPKTQYF
.	TRBV20-1	TRBJ2-1	TRBD2	TGCAGTGCTAGAGTACTAGCGGGAGGGATCAATGAGCAGTTCTTC	CSARVLAGGINEQFF
once	TRBV5-1	TRBJ2-3	.	TGCGCCAGCACCCTTAGCGGACGAAGCACAGATACGCAGTATTTT	CASTLSGRSTDTQYF
once	TRBV7-2	TRBJ2-1	.	TGTGCCAGCAGCTTCACGGGAGCGGGCAATGAGCAGTTCTTC	CASSFTGAGNEQFF
.	TRBV4-3	TRBJ2-1	TRBD1	TGCGCCAGCAGCCAGTTTCGGATGAACAGGGGATTCTACAATGAGCAGTTCTTC	CASSQFRMNRGFYNEQFF
.	TRBV20-1	TRBJ1-1	TRBD1	TGCAGTGCGGGGACAGCCCTTTCTGCTTTCTTT	CSAGTALSAFF
.	TRBV7-9	TRBJ1-5	.	TGTGCCAGCAGCTGGGGGGATTATGGTCAGCCCCAGCATTTT	CASSWGDYGQPQHF
once	TRBV5-1	TRBJ2-7	.	TGCGCCAGCAGCTTGGAAGGGCAGGGAGACTACGAGCAGTACTTC	CASSLEGQGDYEQYF
.	TRBV19	TRBJ2-1	.	TGTGCCAGTAGTAGGAGCGGGTTAGCCTACAATGAGCAGTTCTTC	CASSRSGLAYNEQFF
once	TRBV30	TRBJ2-5	TRBD2	TGTGCTGGGGAGAGACTAGCGGGATCAGAGACCCAGTACTTC	CAGERLAGSETQYF
.	TRBV29-1	TRBJ1-1	.	TGCAGCGTTGAGACCTTTCAAGGACCGAACACTGAAGCTTTCTTT	CSVETFQGPNTEAFF
once	TRBV29-1	TRBJ2-2	TRBD2	TGCAGCGTAGATCCAGCGGGAATGTCAGGGGAGCTGTTTTTT	CSVDPAGMSGELFF
.	TRBV12-3/TRBV12-4	TRBJ2-1	.	TGTGCCAGCAGCTTCCTTTTGGTTGGCAAGATATACAATGAGCAGTTCTTC	CASSFLLVGKIYNEQFF
.	TRBV7-9	TRBJ1-5	.	TGTGCCAGCAGCCGAGCTGGTGTCCGGGACTACAATCAGCCCCAGCATTTT	CASSRAGVRDYNQPQHF
.	TRBV4-1	TRBJ2-4	TRBD2	TGCGCCAGCAGCCAAGAATCACTAGCGGGACTAGCCAAAAACATTCAGTACTTC	CASSQESLAGLAKNIQYF
few	TRBV15	TRBJ2-7	.	TGTGCCACCAGCAGAGCTGGGACCGGGTCCTACGAGCAGTACTTC	CATSRAGTGSYEQYF
once	TRBV30	TRBJ2-7	TRBD2	TGTGCCTGGAAGATGGCAGGGACTAAGGATTACGAGCAGTACTTC	CAWKMAGTKDYEQYF
.	TRBV3-1	TRBJ1-1	.	TGTGCCAGCAGCCAACCGGGATGGAACACTGAAGCTTTCTTT	CASSQPGWNTEAFF
.	TRBV19	TRBJ2-3	TRBD2	TGTGCCAGTAGTACGACTAGCGGGGGCACAGATACGCAGTATTTT	CASSTTSGGTDTQYF
once	TRBV27	TRBJ1-1	.	TGTGCCAGCAGTCCTCAGATCATGAACACTGAAGCTTTCTTT	CASSPQIMNTEAFF
once	TRBV12-3/TRBV12-4	TRBJ1-1	.	TGTGCCAGCAGTTTAGGTCGGGGGGGCGCGGGGACTGAAGCTTTCTTT	CASSLGRGGAGTEAFF
.	TRBV6-4	TRBJ2-7	.	TGTGCCAGCACCCCTGGCGCAGGGAATTCGTACGAGCAGTACTTC	CASTPGAGNSYEQYF
.	TRBV20-1	TRBJ2-4	TRBD1	TGCAGTGCTAGAGATACCAGGGGGCTGCTCCGGGCCAAAAACATTCAGTACTTC	CSARDTRGLLRAKNIQYF